The 25 T cell receptor beta chains below all came from one sample that was sequenced in a study of post-analysis software for immune sequencing data. Study-wide results and limits: Four to six TRBV segments were more frequent in patients than controls; TRBV5-6, TRBV5-1 and TRBV20-1 belonged to this group.

The TCR beta cDNA libraries carried unique molecular identifiers. TCRdb analysed the PCR reads with MiXCR anew, one entry per CDR3 protein. The sample comprises approximately 460,000 distinct CDR3 sequences, 45% of which are singletons, and about an eighth rests with the top ten. No antigens are known for them. Sequenced input: blood. Every receptor here comes from a girl aged 5-17 years with multiple sclerosis.

CDR3 nucleotide sequence: TGTGCCATCAGTGAGTCATGGACAGAGCCTTATAATTCACCCCTCCACTTT. Its protein is CAISESWTEPYNSPLHF. This chain connects TRBV10-3 to TRBJ1-6; D is perhaps TRBD1 (6 bases). Trimming pared 0 bases from V and 4 bases from J, leaving 13 bases between. Germline V lookup: CDR1 ENHRY, CDR2 SYGVKD. The CDR3 runs 17 residues.

The chain uses TRBV28 and TRBJ2-7, with 8 bases identical to TRBD2. The CDR3 runs 14 residues. J lost 2 bases, V lost 6 bases, and 6 bases had no gene match. Germline V CDR1 and CDR2: MDHEN, SYDVKM. CDR3 nucleotides: TGTGCCAGCAGACAACAGGGACTAGCCTACGAGCAGTACTTC. It yields the protein CASRQQGLAYEQYF. The whole variable domain, remainder taken from reference TRBV28 and TRBJ2-7, is DVKVTQSSRYLVKRTGEKVFLECVQDMDHENMFWYRQDPGLGLRLIYFSYDVKMKEKGDIPEGYSVSREKKERFSLILESASTNQTSMYLCASRQQGLAYEQYFGPGTRLTVT.

The gene calls are TRBV14 and TRBJ2-7, with 7 bases identical to TRBD1. The closer fit of TRBJ2-5 to the DNA end suggests the J call may be wrong. Germline CDR1 is SGHDN and CDR2 is FVKESK. This CDR3 is 15 amino acids long. CDR3 loop: CASSQKPGGEKTQYF. Here the CDR3 DNA reads TGTGCCAGCAGCCAAAAACCAGGGGGTGAAAAGACCCAGTACTTC.

The chain employs TRBV4-3 and TRBJ1-2; 9 bases are shared with TRBD1. The CDR3 extends over 13 amino acids. V trimming: 2 bases; J trimming: 6 bases; junction bases outside the gene matches: 1. The germline gives CDR1 LGHNA, CDR2 YSLEER. CDR3 amino acids: CASSQWTGDGYTF. DNA of the CDR3: TGCGCCAGCAGCCAATGGACAGGGGATGGCTACACCTTC.

The chain is built from TRBV7-2 and TRBJ1-2; D may be TRBD1 (5 bases). CDR1 and CDR2 from the germline V gene are SGHTA and FQGNSA. V lost 4 bases and J lost 2, with 14 bases in between. The CDR3 totals 15 residues. The CDR3 DNA reads TGTGCCAGCAGCTCCCCCAGGGCACTAAACTATGGCTACACCTTC. Encoded protein: CASSSPRALNYGYTF.

The rearrangement uses TRBV11-2 and TRBJ2-5, with a tentative D call TRBD1 (5 bases). With 2 bases removed from V and 1 base from J, the gap between germline ends came to 8 bases. Germline V lookup: CDR1 SGHAT, CDR2 FQNNGV. The CDR3 totals 14 residues. The chain's CDR3 is CASSLYDSQETQYF. The CDR3 DNA is TGTGCCAGCAGCTTATATGACAGCCAAGAGACCCAGTACTTC. The whole variable domain, filled in from reference TRBV11-2 and TRBJ2-5, reads EAGVAQSPRYKIIEKRQSVAFWCNPISGHATLYWYQQILGQGPKLLIQFQNNGVVDDSQLPKDRFSAERLKGVDSTLKIQPAKLEDSAVYLCASSLYDSQETQYFGPGTRLLVL.

The gene calls are TRBV6-2 or TRBV6-3 and TRBJ2-1; tentatively, D is TRBD2 (6 bases). The V and J ends lost 5 bases and 7 bases respectively, with 18 bases between them. The germline V gene has CDR1 MNHEY and CDR2 SVGEGT. The CDR3 spans 15 residues. CDR3 bases: TGTGCCAGCAGTATTAACCTAGCCCGGGGGAATGAGCAGTTCTTC. Amino acid sequence: CASSINLARGNEQFF.

The chain carries TRBV12-3 or TRBV12-4 and TRBJ1-1; D remains unclear. The CDR3 has 13 residues. V was trimmed by 5 bases and J by 2 bases, leaving 9 bases between them. In DNA form, the CDR3 reads TGTGCCAGCAGTAGGCAGATAAACACTGAAGCTTTCTTT. Amino acids: CASSRQINTEAFF.

V and J are TRBV12-3 or TRBV12-4 and TRBJ1-5; 11 nucleotides match TRBD1. The CDR3 covers 15 residues. Germline trimming cut 6 bases from V and 6 bases from J; bases unmatched to any gene: 7. The CDR3 reads CASSPDRGRGQPQHF. CDR3 DNA sequence: TGTGCCAGCAGCCCGGACAGGGGGCGAGGTCAGCCCCAGCATTTT.

The rearrangement links TRBV7-2 to TRBJ2-4; D remains unclear. Trimming took 5 bases from V and 5 from J, leaving 13 bases between them. Germline assignment: CDR1 SGHTA and CDR2 FQGNSA. This CDR3 has 14 amino acids. The CDR3 loop is CASSPARPQNIQYF. For the CDR3, the DNA is TGTGCCAGCAGCCCCGCCCGGCCTCAAAACATTCAGTACTTC.

This clonotype was picked up one time. The chain couples TRBV20-1 to TRBJ2-1, with 9 bases that match TRBD2. The CDR3 runs 16 residues. V shed 4 bases and J 0 bases; nucleotides not matched to a gene: 7. CDR1 DFQATT and CDR2 SNEGSKA come from the germline V gene (reference sequence). The DNA for the CDR3 is TGCAGTGCTACTAATCTAGCGGGGAGCTCCTACAATGAGCAGTTCTTC. Its protein is CSATNLAGSSYNEQFF.

V is TRBV3-1 and J is TRBJ1-1; D remains unclear. V was shortened by 5 bases and J by 1 base, with 11 bases between the two germline ends. Germline CDR1 LGHDT, CDR2 YNNKEL (reference sequence). The CDR3 is made up of 14 amino acids. CDR3 region: CASSSSDKNTEAFF. The CDR3 DNA reads as TGTGCCAGCAGCTCCTCGGATAAGAACACTGAAGCTTTCTTT.

In its sample, this clonotype was seen a few times. V and J are TRBV20-1 and TRBJ2-2; 8 bases are shared with TRBD2. V lost 6 bases and J lost 1; bases outside the gene matches: 7. This CDR3 is 15 amino acids long. Germline-derived CDR1 and CDR2 are DFQATT and SNEGSKA (reference sequence). This CDR3 is CSARISGKNTGELFF. As DNA, the CDR3 is TGCAGTGCGAGGATTAGCGGGAAGAACACCGGGGAGCTGTTTTTT.

The chain combines TRBV15 with TRBJ2-1; D is unclear. Trimming took 5 bases from V and 6 from J, leaving 14 bases between them. This CDR3 spans 14 amino acids. Germline CDR1 LNHNV, CDR2 YYDKDF (reference sequence). Written as DNA, the CDR3 is TGTGCCACCAGCCCGGGTCACACGACCAATGAGCAGTTCTTC. Amino acid sequence: CATSPGHTTNEQFF.

The genes are TRBV20-1 and TRBJ2-5, with TRBD2 identical over 8 bases. J lost 3 bases, V lost 3 bases, and 9 bases had no gene match. Per germline, CDR1 DFQATT and CDR2 SNEGSKA (reference sequence). This CDR3 is 15 amino acids long. DNA for the CDR3: TGCAGTGCTAGGGCAATTGGTAGCGGGAAAGAGACCCAGTACTTC. It is translated as CSARAIGSGKETQYF.

Of note for this clonotype: Sequence at one end of the junction differs from germline and may be a read error. The chain carries TRBV6-6 and TRBJ2-3; no reliable D call. This CDR3 spans 13 amino acids. Germline-derived CDR1 and CDR2 are MNHNY and SVGAGI (reference sequence). The CDR3 DNA reads as TGTGCCAGCAGGGATTCATCCACAGATAGGCAGTATTTT. Protein: CASRDSSTDRQYF.

This clonotype turned up a few times. The chain employs TRBV20-1 and TRBJ2-1, with D possibly being TRBD2 (5 bases). Germline CDR1 is DFQATT and CDR2 is SNEGSKA (reference sequence). Trimming stripped 5 bases from V and 9 bases from J, with 14 bases between. This CDR3 comprises 12 residues. The CDR3 loop is CSAWLAGTEQFF. DNA of the CDR3: TGCAGTGCTTGGCTAGCCGGTACTGAGCAGTTCTTC.

This clonotype occurred a few times. This chain joins TRBV10-3 and TRBJ2-7; 7 nucleotides align to TRBD2. This CDR3 has 16 amino acids. Germline assignment: CDR1 ENHRY and CDR2 SYGVKD. Trimming cost V 3 bases and J 0 bases; bases outside gene matches: 8. CDR3 in amino acids: CAISDGLAGVSYEQYF. For the CDR3, the DNA is TGTGCCATCAGTGACGGGCTGGCGGGAGTCTCCTACGAGCAGTACTTC.

This chain uses TRBV27 with TRBJ1-2; 9 bases fit TRBD1. The CDR3 is made up of 15 amino acids. The V gene's germline CDR1 is MNHEY and CDR2 SMNVEV (reference sequence). Trimming took 1 base from V and 2 from J; bases not matched to a gene: 2. CDR3: CASSLYRGQNYGYTF. The CDR3 DNA reads as TGTGCCAGCAGTTTATACAGGGGGCAGAACTATGGCTACACCTTC.

The chain recombines TRBV4-1 with TRBJ2-3; 8 bases agree with TRBD1. The V gene's germline CDR1 is MGHRA and CDR2 YSYEKL. The CDR3 covers 16 residues. J lost 1 base, V lost 4 bases, and 7 bases had no gene match. The CDR3 loop reads CASSPWDRRGTDTQYF. In DNA form, the CDR3 reads TGCGCCAGCAGCCCTTGGGACAGGAGAGGCACAGATACGCAGTATTTT.

There are a few counts of this clonotype. The CDR3 DNA reads TGCGCCAGCAGCTTAGGGGACAGGGCTGTAGATGAGCAGTTCTTC. Translation gives CASSLGDRAVDEQFF. The chain joins TRBV5-1 to TRBJ2-1, with TRBD1 matching over 9 bases. The CDR3 loop spans 15 amino acids. Per the germline V gene, CDR1 is SGHRS and CDR2 is YFSETQ. Trimming took 2 bases from V and 8 from J; bases not matched to a gene: 8.

The rearrangement joins TRBV5-5 to TRBJ1-2; D might be TRBD1 (6 bases). V was clipped by 5 bases and J by 0 bases, with 11 bases between them. The CDR3 covers 14 residues. Per germline, CDR1 SGHKS and CDR2 YYEKEE (reference sequence). The CDR3 DNA follows: TGTGCCAGCAGTTGGGACACAGCTAACTATGGCTACACCTTC. This codes for CASSWDTANYGYTF.

This clonotype was detected a few times. The rearrangement uses TRBV27 and TRBJ2-6; D may be TRBD1 or TRBD2 (5 bases each). Trimming removed 1 base from V and 4 bases from J, with 17 bases in between. This CDR3 has 18 residues. Germline V gene data show CDR1 as MNHEY and CDR2 as SMNVEV (reference sequence). CDR3 bases: TGTGCCAGCAGTTTATACCAGGGAGTTCAACCGGGGGCCAACGTCCTGACTTTC. Protein: CASSLYQGVQPGANVLTF. The entire variable domain, with the rest obtained from reference TRBV27 and TRBJ2-6, is as follows: EAQVTQNPRYLITVTGKKLTVTCSQNMNHEYMSWYRQDPGLGLRQIYYSMNVEVTDKGDVPEGYKVSRKEKRNFPLILESPSPNQTSLYFCASSLYQGVQPGANVLTFGAGSRLTVL.

The V and J genes are TRBV28 and TRBJ2-4; 9 nucleotides line up with TRBD2. Gene TRBJ2-7 matches the end of the DNA better, so the J call may be wrong. The CDR3 is 16 amino acids. Germline CDR1 reads MDHEN; CDR2 reads SYDVKM. This chain's CDR3 is CASRSGLAGLPYEQYF. The CDR3 DNA follows: TGTGCCAGCAGGAGCGGGCTAGCGGGGTTACCCTACGAGCAGTACTTC.

This clonotype was detected a few times. The chain is built from TRBV24-1 and TRBJ2-3, with TRBD2 identical over 8 bases. This CDR3 is 21 amino acids long. CDR1 is KGHDR, CDR2 SFDVKD, per germline. The trim removed 4 bases at V and 4 bases at J, leaving 24 bases unmatched. The chain's CDR3 is CATSDPRGLAGSNLRADTQYF. The CDR3 DNA is TGTGCCACCAGTGACCCACGAGGGCTAGCGGGTTCAAACCTCCGCGCAGATACGCAGTATTTT.